The rows below give T cell receptor beta chains drawn from one sample of a study of control samples from healthy donors and cancer patients. Clones were sequenced by immunoSEQ multiplex PCR, and TCRdb holds only the in-frame ones, with some missing. Of about 160,000 clones listed, about 90% were seen once; the top ten hold 0.68%. The sequenced sample was blood. The receptors stem from a woman between 25 and 40 years old in good health. The conserved cysteine and the conserved F or W are not part of the CDR3 here.

j_call | cdr3_length | v_call | cdr3_aa
TRBJ2-1 | 13 | TRBV11-2 | ASSSTVSSYNEQF
TRBJ1-3 | 13 | TRBV30 | AWSVLGSAGNTIY
TRBJ2-2 | 18 | TRBV18 | ASSPGGRRAGKTNTGELF
TRBJ2-7 | 11 | TRBV7-9 | ASSYEAFYEQY
TRBJ1-3 | 17 | TRBV12-5 | ASGLVLGTGQQSGNTIY
TRBJ2-3 | 13 | TRBV7-7 | ASSRGQGWTDTQY
TRBJ2-7 | 17 | TRBV11-2 | ASSLVGGSGLGRTYEQY
TRBJ1-2 | 10 | TRBV7-9 | ASSSRLDGYT
TRBJ2-5 | 14 | TRBV7-2 | ASSLALSGGMETQY
TRBJ2-3 | 15 | TRBV12-5 | ASGLGRQGGNTDTQY
TRBJ1-2 | 14 | TRBV28 | ASGNFGVAPGYDYT
TRBJ2-7 | 11 | TRBV4-1 | ASSWDPGYEQY
TRBJ1-1 | 12 | TRBV5-1 | ASSLGQMNTEAF
TRBJ1-1 | 11 | TRBV3-1/TRBV3-2 | ASSQELGTEAF
TRBJ2-5 | 13 | TRBV6-5 | ASRLAGGWEETQY
TRBJ1-5 | 14 | TRBV23-1 | ASSQNNPDPGQPQH
TRBJ2-2 | 11 | TRBV7-9 | ASSLIGGGELF
TRBJ1-3 | 13 | TRBV5-1 | ASSLASGTGNTIY
TRBJ2-1 | 9 | TRBV29-1 | SVVQPNEQF
TRBJ1-3 | 13 | TRBV19 | ASRDDRGSGNTIY
TRBJ2-2 | 15 | TRBV28 | ASSSSGRSVGTGELF
TRBJ2-7 | 13 | TRBV7-6 | ASSFGTGRNYEQY
TRBJ1-2 | 13 | TRBV4-1 | ASSQESGTGERYT
TRBJ1-1 | 13 | TRBV19 | ASSIIAGSGTEAF
TRBJ2-7 | 13 | TRBV11-2 | ASSLRTGGSYEQY
TRBJ2-2 | 16 | TRBV21-1 | ASSKGRATSGNTGELF
TRBJ2-3 | 12 | TRBV4-1 | AARGEGITDTQY
TRBJ1-4 | 13 | TRBV7-9 | ASSLDTTRGEKLF
TRBJ2-5 | 14 | TRBV5-5 | ASSLLTSGSQETQY
TRBJ2-1 | 15 | TRBV4-3 | ASSQDVREGLYNEQF
TRBJ1-4 | 13 | TRBV4-1 | ASSQVGTGYEKLF
TRBJ1-5 | 15 | TRBV7-9 | ASSPGLGQGLNQPQH